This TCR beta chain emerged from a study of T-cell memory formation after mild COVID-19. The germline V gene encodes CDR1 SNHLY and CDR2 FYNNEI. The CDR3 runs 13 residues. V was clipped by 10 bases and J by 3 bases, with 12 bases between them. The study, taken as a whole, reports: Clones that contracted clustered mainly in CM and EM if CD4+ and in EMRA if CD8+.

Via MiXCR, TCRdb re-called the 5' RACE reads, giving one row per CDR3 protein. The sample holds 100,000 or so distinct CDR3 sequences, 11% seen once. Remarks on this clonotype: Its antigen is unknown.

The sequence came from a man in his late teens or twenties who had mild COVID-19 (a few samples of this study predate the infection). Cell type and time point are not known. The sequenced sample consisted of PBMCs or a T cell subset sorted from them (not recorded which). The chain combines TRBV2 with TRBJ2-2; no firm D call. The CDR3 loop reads CAISGRDTGELFF. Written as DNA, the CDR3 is TGTGCCATCTCAGGACGGGACACCGGGGAGCTGTTTTTT.